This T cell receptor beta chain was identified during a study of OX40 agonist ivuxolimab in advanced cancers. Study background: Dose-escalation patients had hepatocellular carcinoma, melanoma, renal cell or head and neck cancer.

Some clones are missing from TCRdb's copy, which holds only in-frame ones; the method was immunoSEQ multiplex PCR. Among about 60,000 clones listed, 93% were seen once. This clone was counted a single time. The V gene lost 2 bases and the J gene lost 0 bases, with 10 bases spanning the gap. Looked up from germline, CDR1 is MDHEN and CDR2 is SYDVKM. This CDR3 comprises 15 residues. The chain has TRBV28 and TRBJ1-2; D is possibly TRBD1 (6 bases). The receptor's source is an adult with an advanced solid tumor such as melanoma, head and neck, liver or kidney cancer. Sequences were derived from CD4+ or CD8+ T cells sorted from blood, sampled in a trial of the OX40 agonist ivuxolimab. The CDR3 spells CASSLTGTPNYGYTF. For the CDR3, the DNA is TGTGCCAGCAGTTTAACAGGGACTCCTAACTATGGCTACACCTTC.